The 12 T cell receptor beta chains below come from one sample, sequenced in a study of shared clonotypes between healthy human individuals. Repertoires were generated with immunoSEQ multiplex PCR, while TCRdb's copy carries only in-frame clones and drops some. The sample has roughly 1,100,000 clones, approximately 70% seen once. The source material was memory CD4+ T cells sorted from blood. Subset described: CD45RA-negative fraction. The receptors here all came from a man in his late teens or twenties in good health.

This clone has a handful of counts. CDR3 sequence: CASSGLAAYTDTQYF. Written as DNA, the CDR3 is TGTGCCAGCAGTGGACTAGCAGCTTACACAGATACGCAGTATTTT. The chain is built from TRBV2 and TRBJ2-3, with 7 bases aligning to TRBD2. Germline CDR1 SNHLY, CDR2 FYNNEI. The trim removed 4 bases at V and 2 bases at J, leaving 6 bases unmatched. The CDR3 totals 15 residues.

V and J are TRBV5-6 and TRBJ2-5; 7 bases align to TRBD1. Germline CDR1 is SGHDT and CDR2 is YYEEEE. This CDR3 has 14 residues. The V segment lost 4 bases and the J segment 5 bases; nucleotides outside the gene matches: 8. Here the CDR3 reads CASSRDSLGETQYF. CDR3 DNA: TGTGCCAGCAGCCGGGACAGCCTTGGGGAGACCCAGTACTTC.

The J gene is TRBJ1-2, the V gene TRBV18, with 10 bases matching TRBD1. Germline CDR1 KGHSH, CDR2 LQKENI. The CDR3 runs 16 residues. J lost 5 bases, V lost 3 bases, and 9 bases had no gene match. CDR3 protein: CASSPPGTGVEYGYTF. DNA for the CDR3: TGTGCCAGCTCACCTCCCGGGACAGGGGTAGAGTATGGCTACACCTTC.

The table lists this clone with a count of one. The V gene is TRBV9, the J gene TRBJ2-7; TRBD1 matches at 10 bases. The CDR3 runs to 15 residues. V lost 4 bases to trimming and J lost 4 bases; unmatched junction nucleotides: 8. Germline V gene sequence: CDR1 SGDLS, CDR2 YYNGEE. CDR3 nucleotide sequence: TGTGCCAGCAGCTATTCTGACAGGGGGCAGTACGAGCAGTACTTC. Translating gives CASSYSDRGQYEQYF.

The chain joins TRBV9 to TRBJ1-2, with D perhaps TRBD1 (6 bases). This CDR3 has 13 residues. CDR1 is SGDLS and CDR2 is YYNGEE in the germline V gene. The ends were cut back, 4 bases at V and 3 bases at J, with 10 bases in the middle. The CDR3 DNA sequence: TGTGCCAGCAGCCCGGACAGTGACTATGGCTACACCTTC. Protein product: CASSPDSDYGYTF.

There are a few counts of this clone. The V gene is TRBV29-1, the J gene TRBJ1-5, with a weak D call TRBD1 (6 bases). The CDR3 length is 13 residues. V was trimmed by 4 bases and J by 4 bases, leaving 11 bases between them. Germline-derived CDR1 and CDR2 are SQVTM and ANQGSEA. The CDR3 reads CSVASDRNQPQHF. In nucleotides, the CDR3 is TGCAGCGTTGCGTCGGACAGAAATCAGCCCCAGCATTTT.

The chain is built from TRBV4-2 and TRBJ1-3, with D possibly being TRBD1 (5 bases). The CDR3 covers 17 residues. Trimming took off 4 bases at V and 0 bases at J, with 16 bases between the two ends. In germline, CDR1 is LGHNA, CDR2 YNFKEQ. The CDR3 spells CASSLGVGLFSGNTIYF. The CDR3, as DNA: TGTGCCAGCAGCCTCGGGGTGGGACTTTTCTCTGGAAACACCATATATTTT.

In this sample, this clone turned up once. The chain uses TRBV5-6 and TRBJ1-6; a weak D match, TRBD1 (5 bases). V was clipped by 0 bases and J by 0 bases, with 16 bases between them. Germline CDR1 reads SGHDT; CDR2 reads YYEEEE. The CDR3 has 19 amino acids. CDR3 loop: CASSLAGIGVSSYNSPLHF. CDR3 DNA: TGTGCCAGCAGCTTGGCAGGGATTGGGGTGAGCTCCTATAATTCACCCCTCCACTTT.

This clone has only a few counts. The CDR3 bases are TGTGCCTGGACTAGGAGGGAGGATTCACCCCTCCACTTT. This codes for CAWTRREDSPLHF. The V and J genes are TRBV30 and TRBJ1-6; D gene ambiguous. This CDR3 contains 13 residues. V lost 4 bases and J 8 bases, leaving 12 bases between the germline ends. The germline CDR1 and CDR2 sequences are GTSNPN and SVGIG (reference sequence).

This rearrangement joins TRBV5-1 to TRBJ1-2; D ambiguous. The CDR3 is made up of 14 amino acids. Looked up from germline, CDR1 is SGHRS and CDR2 is YFSETQ. The germline V and J ends were trimmed by 0 bases and 0 bases, with 6 bases remaining between them. Here the CDR3 DNA reads TGCGCCAGCAGCTTGGTGTCAGCTAACTATGGCTACACCTTC. Translation: CASSLVSANYGYTF.

The chain carries TRBV5-1 and TRBJ1-1; 7 bases line up with TRBD1. Germline V gene lookup returns CDR1 SGHRS and CDR2 YFSETQ. The CDR3 runs 14 residues. V dropped 4 bases and J dropped 3; count of bases not matched to a gene: 6. DNA for the CDR3: TGCGCCAGCAGCACCGGGACAGAGTACACTGAAGCTTTCTTT. The encoded protein is CASSTGTEYTEAFF.

There are many counts of this clone. This chain joins TRBV9 and TRBJ1-3, with TRBD1 identical over 8 bases. The germline CDR1 and CDR2 sequences are SGDLS and YYNGEE. The CDR3 runs 15 residues. J lost 2 bases, V lost 0 bases, and 1 base had no gene match. The CDR3: CASSVETGAGNTIYF. The CDR3 DNA is TGTGCCAGCAGCGTAGAGACAGGGGCTGGAAACACCATATATTTT. Based on the CDR3 plus reference TRBV9 and TRBJ1-3, the full variable domain is DSGVTQTPKHLITATGQRVTLRCSPRSGDLSVYWYQQSLDQGLQFLIQYYNGEERAKGNILERFSAQQFPDLHSELNLSSLELGDSALYFCASSVETGAGNTIYFGEGSWLTVV.